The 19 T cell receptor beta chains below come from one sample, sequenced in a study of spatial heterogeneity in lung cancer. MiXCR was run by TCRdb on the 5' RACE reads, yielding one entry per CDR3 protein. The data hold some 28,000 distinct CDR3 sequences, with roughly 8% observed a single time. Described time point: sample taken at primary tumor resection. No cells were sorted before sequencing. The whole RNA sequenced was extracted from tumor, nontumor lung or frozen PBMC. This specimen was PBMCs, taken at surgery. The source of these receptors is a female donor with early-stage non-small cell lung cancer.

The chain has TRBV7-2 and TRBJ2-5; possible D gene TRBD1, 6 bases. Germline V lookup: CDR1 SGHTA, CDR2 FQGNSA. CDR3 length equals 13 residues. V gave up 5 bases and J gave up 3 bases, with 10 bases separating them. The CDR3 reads CASSTGQKETQYF. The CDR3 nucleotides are TGTGCCAGCAGCACCGGACAGAAAGAGACCCAGTACTTC.

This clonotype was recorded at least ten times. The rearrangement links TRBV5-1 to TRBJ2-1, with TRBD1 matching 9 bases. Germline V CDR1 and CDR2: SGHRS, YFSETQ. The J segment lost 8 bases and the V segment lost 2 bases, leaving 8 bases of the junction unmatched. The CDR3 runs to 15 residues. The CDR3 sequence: CASSLQGAPIDEQFF. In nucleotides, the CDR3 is TGCGCCAGCAGCTTACAGGGGGCGCCGATCGATGAGCAGTTCTTC.

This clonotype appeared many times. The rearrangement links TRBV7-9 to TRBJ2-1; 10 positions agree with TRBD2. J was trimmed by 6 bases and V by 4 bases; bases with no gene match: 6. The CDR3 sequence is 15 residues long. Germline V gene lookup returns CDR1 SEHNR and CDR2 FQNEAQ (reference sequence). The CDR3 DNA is TGTGCCAGCAGCTCCCTAGCGGGAGATCGCAATGAGCAGTTCTTC. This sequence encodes CASSSLAGDRNEQFF.

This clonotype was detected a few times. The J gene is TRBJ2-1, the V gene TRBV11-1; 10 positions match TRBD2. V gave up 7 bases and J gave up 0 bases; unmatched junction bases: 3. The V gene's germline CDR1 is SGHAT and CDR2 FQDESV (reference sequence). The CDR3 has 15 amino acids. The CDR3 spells CASTEREGSYNEQFF. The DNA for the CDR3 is TGTGCCAGCACGGAGCGGGAGGGCTCCTACAATGAGCAGTTCTTC. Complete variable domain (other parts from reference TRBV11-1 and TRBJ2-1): EAEVAQSPRYKITEKSQAVAFWCDPISGHATLYWYRQILGQGPELLVQFQDESVVDDSQLPKDRFSAERLKGVDSTLKIQPAELGDSAMYLCASTEREGSYNEQFFGPGTRLTVL.

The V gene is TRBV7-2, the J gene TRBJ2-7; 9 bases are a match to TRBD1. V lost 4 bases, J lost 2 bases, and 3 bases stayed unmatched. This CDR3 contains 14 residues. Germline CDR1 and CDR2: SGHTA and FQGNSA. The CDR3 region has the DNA TGTGCCAGCAGCTCGAGGACAGGGGCCTACGAGCAGTACTTC. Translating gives CASSSRTGAYEQYF.

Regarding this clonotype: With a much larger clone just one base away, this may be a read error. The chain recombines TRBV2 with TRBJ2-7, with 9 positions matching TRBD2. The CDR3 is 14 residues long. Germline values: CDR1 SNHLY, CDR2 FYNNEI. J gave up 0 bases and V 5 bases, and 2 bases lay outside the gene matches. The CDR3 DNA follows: TGTGCCAGCAGTAGCGGGAGGAACTCCTACGAGCAGTACTTC. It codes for CASSSGRNSYEQYF.

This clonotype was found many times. The CDR3 loop reads CASSSGRNSYNEQFF. Here the CDR3 DNA reads TGTGCCAGCAGTTCTGGACGGAACTCCTACAATGAGCAGTTCTTC. This chain joins TRBV13 and TRBJ2-1; no firm D call. Trimming took off 6 bases at V and 0 bases at J, with 12 bases between the two ends. The CDR3 contains 15 residues. Germline CDR1 and CDR2: PRHDT and FYEKMQ (reference sequence).

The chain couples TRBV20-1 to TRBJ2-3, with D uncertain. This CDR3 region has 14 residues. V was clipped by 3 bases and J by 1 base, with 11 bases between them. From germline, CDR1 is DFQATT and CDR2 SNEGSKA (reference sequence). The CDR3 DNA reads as TGCAGTGCTAGTATCCTAGTGGGCACAGATACGCAGTATTTT. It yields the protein CSASILVGTDTQYF.

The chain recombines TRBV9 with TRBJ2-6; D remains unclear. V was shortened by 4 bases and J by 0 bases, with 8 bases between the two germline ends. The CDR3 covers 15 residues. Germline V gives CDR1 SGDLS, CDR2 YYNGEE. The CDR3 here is CASSPAFSGANVLTF. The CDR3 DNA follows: TGTGCCAGCAGCCCAGCTTTCTCTGGGGCCAACGTCCTGACTTTC.

For the CDR3, the DNA is TGTGCCACCAGCAGAGTTGCCAGCCCCAGAAATGAGCAGTTCTTC. Its translation: CATSRVASPRNEQFF. This rearrangement joins TRBV15 to TRBJ2-1; unclear D gene. The length of the CDR3 is 15 residues. From germline, CDR1 is LNHNV and CDR2 YYDKDF (reference sequence). V was pared by 1 base and J by 7 bases, with 14 bases between.

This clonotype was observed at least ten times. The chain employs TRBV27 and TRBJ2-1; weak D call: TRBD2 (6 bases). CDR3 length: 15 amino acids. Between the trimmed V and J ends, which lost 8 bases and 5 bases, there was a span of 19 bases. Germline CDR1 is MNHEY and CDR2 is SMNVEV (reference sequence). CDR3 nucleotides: TGTGCCAGCGCGCGAATAGCGGATTTTAACAATGAGCAGTTCTTC. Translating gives CASARIADFNNEQFF.

The CDR3 region is CSARDRTFRAEMNTEAFF. The CDR3 DNA follows: TGCAGTGCTAGAGATCGAACTTTTAGGGCCGAAATGAACACTGAAGCTTTCTTT. The genes are TRBV20-1 and TRBJ1-1; D not resolved. Germline CDR1 DFQATT, CDR2 SNEGSKA (reference sequence). Trimming pared 0 bases from V and 0 bases from J, leaving 20 bases between. This CDR3 comprises 18 residues.

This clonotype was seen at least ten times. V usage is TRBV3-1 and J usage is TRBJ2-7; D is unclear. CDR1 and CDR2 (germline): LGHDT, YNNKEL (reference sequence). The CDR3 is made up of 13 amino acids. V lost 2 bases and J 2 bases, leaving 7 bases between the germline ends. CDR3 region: CASSQLGPYEQYF. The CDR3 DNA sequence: TGTGCCAGCAGCCAACTCGGGCCCTACGAGCAGTACTTC.

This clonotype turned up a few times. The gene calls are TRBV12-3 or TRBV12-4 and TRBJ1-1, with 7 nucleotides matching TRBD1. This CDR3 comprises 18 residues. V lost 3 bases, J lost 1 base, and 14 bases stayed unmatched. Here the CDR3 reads CASSFVTGIWGANTEAFF. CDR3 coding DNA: TGTGCCAGCAGTTTTGTGACAGGGATTTGGGGCGCGAACACTGAAGCTTTCTTT.

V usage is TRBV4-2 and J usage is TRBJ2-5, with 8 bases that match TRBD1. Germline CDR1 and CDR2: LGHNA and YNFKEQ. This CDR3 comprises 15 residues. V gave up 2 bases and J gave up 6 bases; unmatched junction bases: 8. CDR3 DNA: TGTGCCAGCAGCCAACAGGGGCAGGGGGCAAAGACCCAGTACTTC. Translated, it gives CASSQQGQGAKTQYF.

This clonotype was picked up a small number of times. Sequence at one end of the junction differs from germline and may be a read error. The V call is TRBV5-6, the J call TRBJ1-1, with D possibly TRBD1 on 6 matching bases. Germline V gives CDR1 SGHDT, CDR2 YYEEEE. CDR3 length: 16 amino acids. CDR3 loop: CASSPMGAQMNTEAFF. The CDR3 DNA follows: TGTGCCAGCAGCCCGATGGGGGCTCAAATGAACACTGAAGCCTTCTTT.

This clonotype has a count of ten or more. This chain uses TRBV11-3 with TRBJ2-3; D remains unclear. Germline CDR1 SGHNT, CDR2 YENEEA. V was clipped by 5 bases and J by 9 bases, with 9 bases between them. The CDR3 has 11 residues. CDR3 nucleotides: TGTGCCAGCAGCCAGGCCTCGACGCAGTATTTT. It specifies CASSQASTQYF.

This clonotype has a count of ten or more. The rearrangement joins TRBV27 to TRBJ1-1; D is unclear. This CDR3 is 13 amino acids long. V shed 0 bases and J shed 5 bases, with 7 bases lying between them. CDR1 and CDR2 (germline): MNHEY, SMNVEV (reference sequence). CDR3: CASSLSRRTEAFF. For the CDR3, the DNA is TGTGCCAGCAGTTTATCGCGAAGAACTGAAGCTTTCTTT.

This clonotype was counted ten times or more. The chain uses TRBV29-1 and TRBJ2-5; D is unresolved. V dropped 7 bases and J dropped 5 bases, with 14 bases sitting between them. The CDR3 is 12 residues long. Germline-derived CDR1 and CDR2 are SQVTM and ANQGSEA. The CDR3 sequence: CSAFYVRETQYF. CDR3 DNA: TGCAGCGCCTTTTATGTGCGGGAGACCCAGTACTTC.